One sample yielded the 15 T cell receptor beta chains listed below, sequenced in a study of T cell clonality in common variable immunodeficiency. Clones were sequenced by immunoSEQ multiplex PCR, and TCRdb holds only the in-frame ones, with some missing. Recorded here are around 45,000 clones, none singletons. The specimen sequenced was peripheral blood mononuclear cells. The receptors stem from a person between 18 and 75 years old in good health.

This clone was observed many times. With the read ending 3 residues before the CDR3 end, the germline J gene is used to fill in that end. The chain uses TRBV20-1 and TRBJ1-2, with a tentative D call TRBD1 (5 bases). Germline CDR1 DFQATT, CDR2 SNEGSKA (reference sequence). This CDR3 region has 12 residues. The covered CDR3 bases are TGCAGGGCGCAGGGAGGGGACTATGGC. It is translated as CRAQGGDYG. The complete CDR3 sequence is CRAQGGDYGYTF.

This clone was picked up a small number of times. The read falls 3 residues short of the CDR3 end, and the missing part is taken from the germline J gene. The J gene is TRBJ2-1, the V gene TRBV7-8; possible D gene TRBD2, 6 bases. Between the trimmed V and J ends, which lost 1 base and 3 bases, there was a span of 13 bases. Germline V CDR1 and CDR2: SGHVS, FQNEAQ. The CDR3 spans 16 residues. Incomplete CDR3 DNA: TGTGCCAGCAGCTTAGGCGAGCTGGAGGGCTACAATGAG. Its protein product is CASSLGELEGYNE. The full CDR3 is CASSLGELEGYNEQFF. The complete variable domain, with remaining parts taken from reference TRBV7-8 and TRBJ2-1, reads GAGVSQSPRYKVAKRGQDVALRCDPISGHVSLFWYQQALGQGPEFLTYFQNEAQLDKSGLPSDRFFAERPEGSVSTLKIQRTQQEDSAVYLCASSLGELEGYNEQFFGPGTRLTVL.

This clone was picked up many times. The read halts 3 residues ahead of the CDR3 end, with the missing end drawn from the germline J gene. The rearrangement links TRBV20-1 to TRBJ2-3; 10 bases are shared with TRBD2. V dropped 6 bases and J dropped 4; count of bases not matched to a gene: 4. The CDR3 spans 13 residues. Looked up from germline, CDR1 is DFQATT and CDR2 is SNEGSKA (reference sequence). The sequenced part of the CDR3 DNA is TGCAGTGCGCCAGCGGGAGGGGCAGATACG. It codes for CSAPAGGADT. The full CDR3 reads CSAPAGGADTQYF.

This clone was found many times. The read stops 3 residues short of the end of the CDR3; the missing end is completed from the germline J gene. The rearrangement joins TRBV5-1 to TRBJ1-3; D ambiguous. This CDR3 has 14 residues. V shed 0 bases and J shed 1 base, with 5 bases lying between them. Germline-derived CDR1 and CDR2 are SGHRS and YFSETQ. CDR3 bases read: TGCGCCAGCAGCTTGGGAGGTTCTGGAAACACC. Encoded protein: CASSLGGSGNT. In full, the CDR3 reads CASSLGGSGNTIYF.

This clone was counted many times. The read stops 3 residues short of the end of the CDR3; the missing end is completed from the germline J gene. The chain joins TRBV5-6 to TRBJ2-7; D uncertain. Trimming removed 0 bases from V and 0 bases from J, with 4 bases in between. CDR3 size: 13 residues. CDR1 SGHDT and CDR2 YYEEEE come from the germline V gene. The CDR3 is CASSLVGSYEQYF. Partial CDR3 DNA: TGTGCCAGCAGCTTGGTCGGCTCCTACGAG.

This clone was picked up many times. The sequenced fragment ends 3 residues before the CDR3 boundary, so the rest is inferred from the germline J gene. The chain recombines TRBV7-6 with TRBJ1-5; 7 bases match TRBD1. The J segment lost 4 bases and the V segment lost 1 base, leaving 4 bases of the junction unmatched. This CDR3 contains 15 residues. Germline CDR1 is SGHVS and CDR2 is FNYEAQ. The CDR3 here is CASSLEGAGNQPQHF. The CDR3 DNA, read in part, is TGTGCCAGCAGCTTAGAGGGGGCAGGGAATCAGCCC. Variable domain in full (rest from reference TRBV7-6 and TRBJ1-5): GAGVSQSPRYKVTKRGQDVALRCDPISGHVSLYWYRQALGQGPEFLTYFNYEAQQDKSGLPNDRFSAERPEGSISTLTIQRTEQRDSAMYRCASSLEGAGNQPQHFGDGTRLSIL.

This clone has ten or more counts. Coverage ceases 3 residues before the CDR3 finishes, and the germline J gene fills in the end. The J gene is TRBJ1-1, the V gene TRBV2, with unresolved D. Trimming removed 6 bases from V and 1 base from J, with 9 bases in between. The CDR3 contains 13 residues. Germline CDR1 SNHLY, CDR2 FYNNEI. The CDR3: CASRAFWNTEAFF. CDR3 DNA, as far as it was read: TGTGCCAGCAGGGCTTTTTGGAACACTGAA.

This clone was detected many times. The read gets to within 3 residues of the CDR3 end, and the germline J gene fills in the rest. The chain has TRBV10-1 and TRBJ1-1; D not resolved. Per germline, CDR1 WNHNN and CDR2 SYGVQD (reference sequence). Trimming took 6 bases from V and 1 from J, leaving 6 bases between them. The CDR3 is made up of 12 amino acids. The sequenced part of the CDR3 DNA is TGCGCCAGCAGGCGGGAGAACACTGAA. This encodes CASRRENTE. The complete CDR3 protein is CASRRENTEAFF.

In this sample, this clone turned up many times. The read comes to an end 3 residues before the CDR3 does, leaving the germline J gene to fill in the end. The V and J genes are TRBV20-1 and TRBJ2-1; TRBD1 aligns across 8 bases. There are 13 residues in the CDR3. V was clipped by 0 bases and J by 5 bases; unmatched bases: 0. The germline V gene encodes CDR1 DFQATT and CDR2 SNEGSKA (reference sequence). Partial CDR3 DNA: TGCAGTGCTAGAGAACAGGGGGACAATGAG. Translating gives CSAREQGDNE. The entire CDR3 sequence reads CSAREQGDNEQFF.

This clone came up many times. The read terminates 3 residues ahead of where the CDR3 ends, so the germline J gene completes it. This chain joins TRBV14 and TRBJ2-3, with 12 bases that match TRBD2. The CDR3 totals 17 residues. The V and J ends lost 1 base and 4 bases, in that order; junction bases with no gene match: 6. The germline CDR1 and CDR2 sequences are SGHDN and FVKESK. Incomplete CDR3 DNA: TGTGCCAGCAGCCAAGCAACTAGCGGGAGGTTTGCAGATACG. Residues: CASSQATSGRFADT. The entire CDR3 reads CASSQATSGRFADTQYF.

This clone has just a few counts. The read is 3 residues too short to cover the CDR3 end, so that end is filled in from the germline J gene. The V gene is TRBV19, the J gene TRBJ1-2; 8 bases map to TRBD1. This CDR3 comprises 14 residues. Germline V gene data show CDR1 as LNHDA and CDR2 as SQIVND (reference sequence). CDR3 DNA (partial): TGTGCCAGTAGCCATGGACAGGGCCCCTACGAC. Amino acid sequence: CASSHGQGPYD. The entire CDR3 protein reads CASSHGQGPYDYTF.

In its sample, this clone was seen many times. CDR3 DNA (partial): TGTGCCAGTAGTTTGGGACAGAGGACCGGTACGGGC. Amino acid sequence: CASSLGQRTGTG. The full-length CDR3 reads as CASSLGQRTGTGYTF. The chain employs TRBV19 and TRBJ1-2; 7 bases are shared with TRBD1. The read ends 3 residues before the CDR3 terminus; that terminus is restored from the germline J gene. CDR1 and CDR2 (germline): LNHDA, SQIVND (reference sequence). The CDR3 spans 15 residues.

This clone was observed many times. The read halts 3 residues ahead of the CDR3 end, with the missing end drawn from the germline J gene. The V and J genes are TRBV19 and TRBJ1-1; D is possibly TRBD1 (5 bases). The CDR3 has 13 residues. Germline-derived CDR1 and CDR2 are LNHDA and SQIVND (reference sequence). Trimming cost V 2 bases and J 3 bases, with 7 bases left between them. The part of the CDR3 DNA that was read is TGTGCCAGTAGTATAAAAGGGGACACTGAA. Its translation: CASSIKGDTE. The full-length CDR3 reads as CASSIKGDTEAFF.

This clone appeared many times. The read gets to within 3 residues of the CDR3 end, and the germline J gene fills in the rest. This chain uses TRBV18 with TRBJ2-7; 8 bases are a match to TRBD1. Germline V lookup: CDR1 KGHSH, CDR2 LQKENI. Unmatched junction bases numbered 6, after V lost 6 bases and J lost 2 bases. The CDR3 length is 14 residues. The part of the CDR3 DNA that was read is TGTGCCAGCTCCCATGGACAGGGTCCCTACGAG. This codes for CASSHGQGPYE. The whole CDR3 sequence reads CASSHGQGPYEQYF.

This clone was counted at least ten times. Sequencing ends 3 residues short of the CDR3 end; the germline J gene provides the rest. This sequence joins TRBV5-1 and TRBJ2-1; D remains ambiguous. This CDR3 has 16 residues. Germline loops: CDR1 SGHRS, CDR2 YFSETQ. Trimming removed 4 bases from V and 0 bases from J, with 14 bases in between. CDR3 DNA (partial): TGCGCCAGCAGCCTTAAGGCGGAGAGCTCCTACAATGAG. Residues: CASSLKAESSYNE. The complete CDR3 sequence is CASSLKAESSYNEQFF. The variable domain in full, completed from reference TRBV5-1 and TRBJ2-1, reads KAGVTQTPRYLIKTRGQQVTLSCSPISGHRSVSWYQQTPGQGLQFLFEYFSETQRNKGNFPGRFSGRQFSNSRSEMNVSTLELGDSALYLCASSLKAESSYNEQFFGPGTRLTVL.